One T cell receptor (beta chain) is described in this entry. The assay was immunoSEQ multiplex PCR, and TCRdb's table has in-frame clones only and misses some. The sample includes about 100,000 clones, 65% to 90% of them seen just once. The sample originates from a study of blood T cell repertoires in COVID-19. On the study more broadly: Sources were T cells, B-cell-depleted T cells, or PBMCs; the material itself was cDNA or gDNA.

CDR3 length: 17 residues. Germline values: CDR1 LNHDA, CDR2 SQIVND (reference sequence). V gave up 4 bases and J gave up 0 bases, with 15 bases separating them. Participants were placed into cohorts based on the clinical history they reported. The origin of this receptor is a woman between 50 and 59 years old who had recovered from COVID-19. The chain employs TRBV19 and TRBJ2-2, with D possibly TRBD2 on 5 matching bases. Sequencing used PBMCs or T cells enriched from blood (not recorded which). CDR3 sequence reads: CASSTLRGPANTGELFF. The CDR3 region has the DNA TGTGCCAGTAGTACATTACGCGGGCCCGCGAACACCGGGGAGCTGTTTTTT.